This is a list of T cell receptor beta chains from one sample in a study of control samples from healthy donors and cancer patients. Method: immunoSEQ multiplex PCR; TCRdb's copy keeps in-frame clones and lacks some. The data show around 72,000 clones, with approximately 88% seen just once and roughly 15% held by the top ten. The sample was blood. The receptors derive from a man aged 50-60 years in good health. Both conserved end residues are trimmed from each CDR3. Fields, in order: J gene, V gene, CDR3 length, CDR3 protein.

j_call: TRBJ1-6
v_call: TRBV5-6
cdr3_length: 12
cdr3_aa: ASSLGRINSPLH

j_call: TRBJ2-3
v_call: TRBV9
cdr3_length: 13
cdr3_aa: ASSPGGANMDTQY

j_call: TRBJ2-5
v_call: TRBV5-1
cdr3_length: 12
cdr3_aa: ASSVGDRGETQY

j_call: TRBJ2-1
v_call: TRBV25-1
cdr3_length: 13
cdr3_aa: ASALESGYLNEQF

j_call: TRBJ1-1
v_call: TRBV27
cdr3_length: 14
cdr3_aa: ASSLRAGGWGTEAF

j_call: TRBJ2-1
v_call: TRBV25-1
cdr3_length: 13
cdr3_aa: ASSDTRSGDNEQF

j_call: TRBJ2-7
v_call: TRBV4-1
cdr3_length: 13
cdr3_aa: ASSETSGSSYEQY

j_call: TRBJ2-5
v_call: TRBV7-2
cdr3_length: 13
cdr3_aa: ASSPLGQRQETQY

j_call: TRBJ1-6
v_call: TRBV5-4
cdr3_length: 15
cdr3_aa: ASRREPGHHYNSPLH

j_call: TRBJ1-5
v_call: TRBV28
cdr3_length: 13
cdr3_aa: ASTPRGQSNQPQH

j_call: TRBJ2-5
v_call: TRBV6-5
cdr3_length: 12
cdr3_aa: ASSRQGARETQY

j_call: TRBJ2-3
v_call: TRBV7-6
cdr3_length: 15
cdr3_aa: ASSLGGVGFSTDTQY

j_call: TRBJ2-3
v_call: TRBV9
cdr3_length: 12
cdr3_aa: ASSVGGDTDTQY

j_call: TRBJ2-7
v_call: TRBV6-5
cdr3_length: 10
cdr3_aa: ASRTSNYEQY

j_call: TRBJ1-3
v_call: TRBV11-2
cdr3_length: 12
cdr3_aa: ASSSRLSGNTIY

j_call: TRBJ1-1
v_call: TRBV5-6
cdr3_length: 9
cdr3_aa: ASSRVTEAF

j_call: TRBJ2-1
v_call: TRBV3-1/TRBV3-2
cdr3_length: 14
cdr3_aa: ASSRRLAGALNEQF

j_call: TRBJ1-1
v_call: TRBV19
cdr3_length: 12
cdr3_aa: ASSIIPPTAEAF

j_call: TRBJ2-3
v_call: TRBV4-2
cdr3_length: 12
cdr3_aa: ASSPGEDTDTQY

j_call: TRBJ2-2
v_call: TRBV7-2
cdr3_length: 14
cdr3_aa: ASNLGLVSNTGELF

j_call: TRBJ2-2
v_call: TRBV19
cdr3_length: 12
cdr3_aa: ASSIAKNTGELF

j_call: TRBJ2-1
v_call: TRBV7-2
cdr3_length: 15
cdr3_aa: ASSLAAGAGGGHEQF

j_call: TRBJ2-7
v_call: TRBV14
cdr3_length: 12
cdr3_aa: ASSQYDREAEQY

j_call: TRBJ2-7
v_call: TRBV7-2
cdr3_length: 12
cdr3_aa: ASSLDGSRTEQY

j_call: TRBJ2-1
v_call: TRBV4-1
cdr3_length: 14
cdr3_aa: ASSLKPGQGYNEQF

j_call: TRBJ1-5
v_call: TRBV27
cdr3_length: 10
cdr3_aa: ASQTSNQPQH

j_call: TRBJ2-7
v_call: TRBV10-3
cdr3_length: 11
cdr3_aa: AIRAGPAYEQY

j_call: TRBJ2-7
v_call: TRBV19
cdr3_length: 13
cdr3_aa: ASSIENRGGHEQY

j_call: TRBJ1-2
v_call: TRBV4-2
cdr3_length: 15
cdr3_aa: ASSREQSQGEIYGYT

j_call: TRBJ1-4
v_call: TRBV2
cdr3_length: 11
cdr3_aa: ASRQGGFGVLF

j_call: TRBJ2-5
v_call: TRBV18
cdr3_length: 14
cdr3_aa: ASSSQPGTVGETQY

j_call: TRBJ1-3
v_call: TRBV30
cdr3_length: 16
cdr3_aa: ASRFYGKGQYLGNTIY

j_call: TRBJ2-1
v_call: TRBV5-1
cdr3_length: 16
cdr3_aa: ASSWGPSGPGSYNEQF

j_call: TRBJ1-3
v_call: TRBV4-3
cdr3_length: 13
cdr3_aa: ASSQDEGVGNTIY

j_call: TRBJ1-3
v_call: TRBV7-6
cdr3_length: 14
cdr3_aa: ASSPWGDRSGNTIY

j_call: TRBJ1-3
v_call: TRBV3-1/TRBV3-2
cdr3_length: 11
cdr3_aa: ASSQPPIRTIY

j_call: TRBJ2-7
v_call: TRBV18
cdr3_length: 14
cdr3_aa: ASSPGTSGRALEQY